The text below deals with one T cell receptor (beta chain). These data are taken from a study of shared clonotypes between healthy human individuals. Study overall: There were three CD4 naive, three CD4 memory, two CD8 naive and one CD8 memory plates per donor.

The data were produced by immunoSEQ multiplex PCR, yet TCRdb's version contains in-frame clones alone and is incomplete. Of 1.4 million to 1.5 million clones listed, about 96% were seen once; the top ten hold 1% to 1.5%. Germline CDR1 and CDR2: SGHRS and YFSETQ. V dropped 3 bases and J dropped 5 bases, with 8 bases sitting between them. This CDR3 comprises 12 residues. This sequence joins TRBV5-1 and TRBJ1-1; D remains unclear. Material for sequencing was naive CD4+ T cells sorted from blood. Subset denoted: CD45RA+ positively selected. The TCR sequence derives from a man aged 30-40 years in good health. The CDR3 DNA reads as TGCGCCAGCAGCTCCCGGAATACTGAAGCTTTCTTT. Its translation is CASSSRNTEAFF.